Below, 8 T cell receptor beta chains from the same sample are listed, as sequenced in a study of human T cells and chemical hapten exposure. Described time point: patch test 1, 2 weeks after DPC sensitization. Treatment given: therapeutic diphenylcyclopropenone sensitization with weekly scalp DPC. TCRdb redid the calling of the RACE reads with MiXCR, one entry per CDR3 protein. The sample yields 90,000 to 120,000 distinct CDR3 sequences, around 10% seen once. Sample: whole blood, taken in connection with sensitization to the hapten diphenylcyclopropenone (DPC). These receptors all come from a woman in her forties with alopecia areata. Some clones in this sample may be carry-over from other donors' samples.

This clonotype has just a few counts. This sequence joins TRBV6-1 and TRBJ1-1, with D hard to call. Germline CDR1 is MNHNS and CDR2 is SASEGT. V was pared by 4 bases and J by 0 bases, with 9 bases between. The CDR3 extends over 14 amino acids. CDR3 DNA sequence: TGTGCCAGCAGTGCCACTTTTATGAACACTGAAGCTTTCTTT. Residues: CASSATFMNTEAFF.

In its sample, this clonotype was seen many times. This sequence joins TRBV5-6 and TRBJ2-2; D is possibly TRBD2 (5 bases). In germline, CDR1 is SGHDT, CDR2 YYEEEE. Trimming took 1 base from V and 0 from J, leaving 7 bases between them. The CDR3 is 15 residues long. CDR3: CASSLYGANTGELFF. The CDR3 region has the DNA TGTGCCAGCAGCTTGTACGGGGCGAACACCGGGGAGCTGTTTTTT.

This clonotype was seen ten or more times. The chain carries TRBV7-2 and TRBJ2-7; no reliable D call. V was shortened by 0 bases and J by 3 bases, with 6 bases between the two germline ends. Germline V CDR1 and CDR2: SGHTA, FQGNSA. The length of the CDR3 is 13 residues. The CDR3 sequence: CASSLARNYEQYF. The CDR3 region has the DNA TGTGCCAGCAGCTTAGCCCGGAACTACGAGCAGTACTTC.

V usage is TRBV4-3 and J usage is TRBJ1-2; the D gene is possibly TRBD1 (5 bases). The germline V gene encodes CDR1 LGHNA and CDR2 YSLEER. The V end lost 3 bases, the J end lost 4 bases, and 18 bases lay between the germline ends. The CDR3 is 16 amino acids. CDR3 sequence (DNA): TGCGCCAGCAGCCACGGGCGTGAGACAGTGACCTATGGCTACACCTTC. It translates to CASSHGRETVTYGYTF.

This clonotype was detected ten times or more. CDR3 in DNA: TGTGCCAGCAGTTTCGCGCGGTCCTACGAGCAGTACTTC. This gives the protein CASSFARSYEQYF. The J gene is TRBJ2-7, the V gene TRBV27; D gene uncertain. V lost 3 bases, J lost 1 base, and 7 bases lay in between. Germline-derived CDR1 and CDR2 are MNHEY and SMNVEV (reference sequence). This CDR3 is built from 13 residues.

This clonotype has only a few counts. This chain connects TRBV28 to TRBJ2-3; D might be TRBD2 (5 bases). This CDR3 region has 13 residues. V was pared by 5 bases and J by 9 bases, with 15 bases between. In germline, CDR1 is MDHEN, CDR2 SYDVKM. CDR3 coding DNA: TGTGCCAGCAGTCTCCTGTCCCCGGGGACGCAGTATTTT. This codes for CASSLLSPGTQYF.

The genes are TRBV4-2 and TRBJ2-2, with 7 bases fitting TRBD2. Germline V lookup: CDR1 LGHNA, CDR2 YNFKEQ. The CDR3 is 17 amino acids. The V segment lost 4 bases and the J segment 5 bases; nucleotides outside the gene matches: 13. CDR3 coding DNA: TGTGCCAGCAGCCTATCTGACGCGGGAGAAGAAACCGGGGAGCTGTTTTTT. Its translation is CASSLSDAGEETGELFF.

This chain links TRBV4-3 with TRBJ1-2; D is perhaps TRBD1 (6 bases). The CDR3 is made up of 14 amino acids. Trimming took off 1 base at V and 7 bases at J, with 13 bases between the two ends. Germline loops: CDR1 LGHNA, CDR2 YSLEER. CDR3 nucleotide sequence: TGCGCCAGCAGCCAAGCAACAGGGAGGTCTGGCTACACCTTC. This encodes CASSQATGRSGYTF.